The sequence of this T cell receptor beta chain was determined in a study of T cell clones after liver transplantation. The CDR3 spans 14 residues. Germline V gives CDR1 SNHLY, CDR2 FYNNEI. The V end lost 4 bases, the J end lost 10 bases, and 14 bases lay between the germline ends. Libraries were prepared by immunoSEQ multiplex PCR; TCRdb keeps only in-frame clonotypes and omits some of them. The table includes tens of thousands of clones, 71% detected once. This chain links TRBV2 with TRBJ1-6, with D perhaps TRBD1 (6 bases). Sequencing was performed on CD4+ T cells from blood, taken before liver transplant. The origin of this receptor is a human donor who received a liver transplant. The CDR3 is CASSVGQDGSPLHF. The CDR3 coding sequence is TGTGCCAGCAGTGTGGGACAAGACGGATCACCCCTCCACTTT.